The rows below give T cell receptor beta chains drawn from one sample of a study of long-term antiretroviral therapy in people with HIV. Generated by immunoSEQ multiplex PCR, the TCRdb table keeps only in-frame clones and is missing some. The data show 16,000 or so clones, with about three quarters seen just once and about a fifth held by the top ten. Material: unsorted PBMCs, obtained 2.1 years after starting antiretroviral therapy. The receptors derive from a man aged 40-49 years with HIV. The CDR3 runs from the conserved cysteine through the conserved F or W. A D gene is named only where the DNA matches it firmly. Clone size, where shown, is once, few, many, or a class for clones that have expanded.

d_gene,j_gene,abundance,len,v_gene,CDR3aa,CDR3nt
NA,TRBJ2-3,NA,13,TRBV6-5,CASSYGTLDTQYF,TGTGCCAGCAGTTACGGGACATTGGATACGCAGTATTTT
TRBD2,TRBJ2-5,once,17,TRBV4-1,CASSQGLAGGLWETQYF,TGCGCCAGCAGCCAAGGACTAGCGGGGGGATTGTGGGAGACCCAGTACTTC
TRBD2,TRBJ2-1,once,18,TRBV14,CASSQDGPLAPDYNEQFF,TGTGCCAGCAGCCAAGATGGCCCACTAGCGCCGGACTACAATGAGCAGTTCTTC
TRBD2,TRBJ2-5,NA,14,TRBV5-1,CASSLIPGGETQYF,TGCGCCAGCAGCTTAATCCCGGGAGGGGAGACCCAGTACTTC
TRBD1,TRBJ1-1,NA,14,TRBV18,CASSSGQGDTEAFF,TGTGCCAGCTCATCGGGACAGGGGGACACTGAAGCTTTCTTT
TRBD1,TRBJ1-2,few,15,TRBV18,CASSPSQWDSYGYTF,TGTGCCAGCTCACCATCTCAGTGGGACAGCTATGGCTACACCTTC
NA,TRBJ2-7,NA,13,TRBV7-8,CASSLGGGYEQYF,TGTGCCAGCAGCTTAGGAGGTGGCTACGAGCAGTACTTC
TRBD2,TRBJ2-7,NA,13,TRBV5-4,CASSLQRGMEQYF,TGTGCCAGCAGCTTACAGCGGGGGATGGAGCAGTACTTC
TRBD1,TRBJ1-5,few,17,TRBV5-1,CASSTGQGAGGNQPQHF,TGCGCCAGCAGCACGGGACAGGGGGCGGGTGGCAATCAGCCCCAGCATTTT
NA,TRBJ1-3,medium-sized,16,TRBV7-9,CASSVDTGISGNTIYF,TGTGCCAGCAGCGTCGACACAGGAATCTCTGGAAACACCATATATTTT
TRBD1,TRBJ1-2,NA,15,TRBV6-5,CASSRQGSANYGYTF,TGTGCCAGCAGTAGACAGGGATCAGCTAACTATGGCTACACCTTC
NA,TRBJ1-2,NA,13,TRBV6-1,CASSDPPGRGYTF,TGTGCCAGCAGTGACCCGCCAGGGAGAGGCTACACCTTC
NA,TRBJ1-1,NA,13,TRBV18,CASSEGQSPEAFF,TGTGCCAGCTCGGAGGGTCAAAGTCCTGAAGCTTTCTTT
NA,TRBJ1-2,NA,13,TRBV7-9,CASRVDLEDGYTF,TGTGCCAGCAGGGTAGATTTGGAGGATGGCTACACCTTC
NA,TRBJ2-7,NA,13,TRBV5-1,CASSLAGGHEQYF,TGCGCCAGCAGCTTGGCCGGGGGCCACGAGCAGTACTTC
NA,TRBJ1-2,NA,14,TRBV5-1,CASSLEGHNYGYTF,TGCGCCAGCAGCTTGGAGGGACATAACTATGGCTACACCTTC
NA,TRBJ2-7,NA,12,TRBV30,CAWSVVGYEQYF,TGTGCCTGGAGTGTAGTAGGGTACGAGCAGTACTTC
TRBD1,TRBJ2-7,few,16,TRBV11-2,CASSFPTGGIAYEQYF,TGTGCCAGCAGCTTCCCCACAGGGGGCATCGCCTACGAGCAGTACTTC
NA,TRBJ1-3,NA,18,TRBV25-1,CASSDLRGGRDNGNTIYF,TGTGCCAGCAGTGATCTTAGGGGAGGCAGGGATAACGGAAACACCATATATTTT
TRBD1,TRBJ2-3,NA,13,TRBV10-3,CALRGPYTDTQYF,TGTGCCCTCAGGGGGCCCTACACAGATACGCAGTATTTT
NA,TRBJ1-2,once,16,TRBV1,CTSSQVRHGANYGYTF,TGCACCAGCAGCCAAGTGCGACATGGAGCTAACTATGGCTACACCTTC
NA,TRBJ1-1,NA,19,TRBV7-8,CASSLARFLGQGRNTEAFF,TGTGCCAGCAGCTTAGCCCGCTTCCTGGGGCAGGGAAGAAACACTGAAGCTTTCTTT
NA,TRBJ2-7,NA,14,TRBV29-1,CSVLPGAGTYEQYF,TGCAGCGTTCTTCCCGGGGCAGGGACCTACGAGCAGTACTTC
TRBD2,TRBJ2-1,once,20,TRBV6-1,CASSEGLFGRGGSSYNEQFF,TGTGCCAGCAGTGAAGGCCTCTTCGGGCGGGGGGGAAGCTCCTACAATGAGCAGTTCTTC
NA,TRBJ2-7,few,11,TRBV4-1,CASSQGIEQYF,TGCGCCAGCAGCCAAGGAATCGAGCAGTACTTC
NA,TRBJ1-5,NA,15,TRBV6-1,CASSEIPGGNQPQHF,TGTGCCAGCAGTGAAATCCCAGGGGGCAATCAGCCCCAGCATTTT
TRBD2,TRBJ2-6,NA,19,TRBV9,CASSARLAGGFPGANVLTF,TGTGCCAGCAGCGCAAGACTAGCGGGGGGTTTCCCTGGGGCCAACGTCCTGACTTTC
NA,TRBJ1-4,NA,15,TRBV4-1,CASSHAPAYNEKLFF,TGCGCCAGCAGCCACGCGCCAGCCTATAATGAAAAACTGTTTTTT
NA,TRBJ2-7,NA,13,TRBV5-1,CASSLVGGREQYF,TGCGCCAGCAGCTTGGTTGGGGGGCGCGAGCAGTACTTC
TRBD2,TRBJ2-1,NA,15,TRBV6-1,CASRRLAGEDNEQFF,TGTGCCAGCAGACGACTAGCGGGGGAAGACAATGAGCAGTTCTTC
NA,TRBJ2-5,NA,11,TRBV21-1,CASSAQETQYF,TGTGCCAGCAGCGCCCAAGAGACCCAGTACTTC
TRBD2,TRBJ2-7,NA,14,TRBV5-4,CASSGTSGSYEQYF,TGTGCCAGCAGTGGGACTAGCGGGTCCTACGAGCAGTACTTC
NA,TRBJ2-7,NA,11,TRBV5-5,CASSLHYEQYF,TGTGCCAGCAGCTTGCACTACGAGCAGTACTTC
TRBD1,TRBJ2-7,NA,13,TRBV28,CASSKQGIDEQYF,TGTGCCAGCAGTAAACAGGGGATCGACGAGCAGTACTTC